This entry lists 32 T cell receptor beta chains sequenced from one sample in a study of blood T cell repertoires in COVID-19. Generated by immunoSEQ multiplex PCR, the TCRdb table keeps only in-frame clones and is missing some. The sample contains roughly 300,000 clones, around 90% of which appear only once. Sequencing was done on a sample of peripheral blood. The receptor set was obtained from a man aged 18-30 years with active or convalescent COVID-19.

This chain links TRBV11-2 with TRBJ2-2; 8 bases agree with TRBD1. The CDR3 has 17 amino acids. CDR1 is SGHAT, CDR2 FQNNGV, per germline. Germline trimming cut 6 bases from V and 3 bases from J; bases unmatched to any gene: 12. CDR3 residues: CASRARQGARDTGELFF. The CDR3 region has the DNA TGTGCCAGCAGGGCCCGGCAGGGGGCTCGGGACACCGGGGAGCTGTTTTTT.

V and J are TRBV5-1 and TRBJ1-6; a possible D gene is TRBD1 (6 bases). CDR1 is SGHRS and CDR2 is YFSETQ in the germline V gene. V lost 4 bases, J lost 7 bases, and 15 bases lay in between. CDR3 length: 15 amino acids. The CDR3: CASSVTGNSNSPLHF. The CDR3 DNA follows: TGCGCCAGCAGCGTTACAGGGAATTCGAATTCACCCCTCCACTTT.

The CDR3, as DNA: TGCGCCAGCCGACAGGGAGGCGGGGGCTACACCTTC. Protein sequence: CASRQGGGGYTF. The chain uses TRBV5-1 and TRBJ1-2, with 7 bases identical to TRBD1. The CDR3 runs to 12 residues. Germline V lookup: CDR1 SGHRS, CDR2 YFSETQ. V trimming: 7 bases; J trimming: 8 bases; junction bases outside the gene matches: 8.

The chain couples TRBV4-3 to TRBJ1-6, with D maybe TRBD1 (5 bases). The CDR3 runs 15 residues. CDR1 and CDR2 (germline): LGHNA, YSLEER. The V end lost 3 bases, the J end lost 7 bases, and 13 bases lay between the germline ends. CDR3 coding DNA: TGCGCCAGCAGCCAGTCCTCGACAGACAATTCACCCCTCCACTTT. Its protein is CASSQSSTDNSPLHF.

The chain carries TRBV11-2 and TRBJ1-1; TRBD1 is a possible D gene (6 bases). The CDR3 extends over 13 amino acids. The germline V gene encodes CDR1 SGHAT and CDR2 FQNNGV. The V and J ends lost 5 bases and 1 base respectively, with 8 bases between them. The CDR3 reads CASSKQGNTEAFF. In nucleotides, the CDR3 is TGTGCCAGCAGCAAACAGGGGAACACTGAAGCTTTCTTT. The full variable domain, its missing parts supplied by reference TRBV11-2 and TRBJ1-1, is EAGVAQSPRYKIIEKRQSVAFWCNPISGHATLYWYQQILGQGPKLLIQFQNNGVVDDSQLPKDRFSAERLKGVDSTLKIQPAKLEDSAVYLCASSKQGNTEAFFGQGTRLTVV.

The CDR3 reads CASSPGGPYEQYF. In nucleotides, the CDR3 is TGTGCCAGCAGCCCGGGGGGGCCCTACGAGCAGTACTTC. J is TRBJ2-7 and V is TRBV7-9, with TRBD2 matching over 8 bases. CDR1 and CDR2 (germline): SEHNR, FQNEAQ (reference sequence). CDR3 length: 13 residues. The V segment lost 5 bases and the J segment 2 bases; nucleotides outside the gene matches: 2.

This clone was observed a few times. The CDR3, as DNA: TGTGCCAGCAGTTTATACGCAGAAAGCAATCAGCCCCAGCATTTT. Translation gives CASSLYAESNQPQHF. This chain uses TRBV27 with TRBJ1-5; D remains ambiguous. Germline CDR1 MNHEY, CDR2 SMNVEV (reference sequence). The CDR3 totals 15 residues. Deletions cut 1 base from V and 1 base from J, with 8 bases between.

This chain joins TRBV4-3 and TRBJ1-5; 8 bases fit TRBD1. The ends lost 5 bases at V and 4 bases at J; junction bases unmatched: 19. The CDR3 is made up of 19 amino acids. Germline values: CDR1 LGHNA, CDR2 YSLEER. CDR3 sequence (DNA): TGCGCCAGCAGCGCATCCTCGGTGACAGGGGTGGGCAGGAATCAGCCCCAGCATTTT. Its translation: CASSASSVTGVGRNQPQHF.

V usage is TRBV4-3 and J usage is TRBJ2-5; 10 bases fit TRBD1. Looked up from germline, CDR1 is LGHNA and CDR2 is YSLEER. The CDR3 has 15 residues. Unmatched junction bases numbered 3, after V lost 0 bases and J lost 5 bases. CDR3 loop: CASSQETGGSETQYF. As DNA, the CDR3 is TGCGCCAGCAGCCAAGAGACAGGGGGCAGTGAGACCCAGTACTTC.

V and J are TRBV3-1 (or the pseudogene TRBV3-2) and TRBJ1-2; 7 bases align to TRBD1. This CDR3 has 13 amino acids. Germline loops: CDR1 LGHDT, CDR2 YNNKEL (reference sequence). The V segment lost 6 bases and the J segment 5 bases; nucleotides outside the gene matches: 6. CDR3 sequence: CASRQGPGYGYTF. The CDR3 DNA follows: TGTGCCAGCAGACAGGGGCCGGGATATGGCTACACCTTC.

This clone appeared once. The chain recombines TRBV18 with TRBJ1-3, with unresolved D. The V and J ends lost 3 bases and 0 bases respectively, with 15 bases between them. Germline V lookup: CDR1 KGHSH, CDR2 LQKENI. The CDR3 is 17 residues long. The CDR3: CASSPQERLYSGNTIYF. The CDR3 nucleotides are TGTGCCAGCTCACCTCAAGAGAGGCTTTACTCTGGAAACACCATATATTTT.

The CDR3 DNA reads as TGTGCCAGCAGCTTAGGACAGGGTTACTACGAGCAGTACTTC. As protein: CASSLGQGYYEQYF. The chain is built from TRBV11-2 and TRBJ2-7, with 7 nucleotides matching TRBD1. Germline V gene lookup returns CDR1 SGHAT and CDR2 FQNNGV. V lost 1 base to trimming and J lost 3 bases; unmatched junction nucleotides: 3. The CDR3 length is 14 residues.

The chain combines TRBV19 with TRBJ1-6; the D gene is possibly TRBD1 (6 bases). The CDR3 is 13 residues long. Germline CDR1 reads LNHDA; CDR2 reads SQIVND (reference sequence). Deletions cut 5 bases from V and 8 bases from J, with 10 bases between. The CDR3 spells CASSLRGDSPLHF. The CDR3 nucleotides are TGTGCCAGTAGTCTCAGGGGCGATTCACCCCTCCACTTT.

The count of this clone is one. The V and J genes are TRBV19 and TRBJ2-3, with a weak D call TRBD2 (5 bases). The CDR3 is 17 residues long. Germline-derived CDR1 and CDR2 are LNHDA and SQIVND (reference sequence). V was cut by 3 bases and J by 4 bases, with 20 bases left in between. CDR3 amino acids: CASSIPRLANSPDTQYF. CDR3 sequence (DNA): TGTGCCAGTAGTATCCCACGGCTAGCAAATTCCCCAGATACGCAGTATTTT.

The rearrangement uses TRBV27 and TRBJ2-2; D is ambiguous. The V and J ends lost 3 bases and 1 base respectively, with 12 bases between them. The CDR3 sequence is 16 residues long. The V gene's germline CDR1 is MNHEY and CDR2 SMNVEV (reference sequence). CDR3 sequence: CASSFRLNLNTGELFF. DNA for the CDR3: TGTGCCAGCAGTTTCCGCCTAAACCTGAACACCGGGGAGCTGTTTTTT.

The chain links TRBV18 to TRBJ1-5; D uncertain. Per germline, CDR1 KGHSH and CDR2 LQKENI. V lost 1 base to trimming and J lost 1 base, with 14 bases between them. CDR3 size: 17 residues. CDR3 in amino acids: CASSPRSAADSNQPQHF. Written as DNA, the CDR3 is TGTGCCAGCTCACCACGGAGTGCAGCCGACAGCAATCAGCCCCAGCATTTT.

The chain carries TRBV19 and TRBJ2-1, with D perhaps matching TRBD1 (6 bases). Trimming left V 7 bases short and J 4 bases short, with 8 bases between. CDR3 size: 12 residues. The germline gives CDR1 LNHDA, CDR2 SQIVND (reference sequence). The CDR3 here is CASMTGYNEQFF. The CDR3 DNA reads as TGTGCCAGTATGACAGGTTACAATGAGCAGTTCTTC. The full variable domain, with the rest looked up from reference TRBV19 and TRBJ2-1, is DGGITQSPKYLFRKEGQNVTLSCEQNLNHDAMYWYRQDPGQGLRLIYYSQIVNDFQKGDIAEGYSVSREKKESFPLTVTSAQKNPTAFYLCASMTGYNEQFFGPGTRLTVL.

This sequence joins TRBV10-2 and TRBJ2-2; 12 nucleotides align to TRBD2. Germline loops: CDR1 WSHSY, CDR2 SAAADI. The CDR3 is 18 residues long. V shed 3 bases, J shed 6 bases, and the junction held 11 bases outside the gene matches. CDR3 DNA sequence: TGCGCCAGCAGTGACCACCTAGCGGGGGGGCTCATATCCGGGGAGCTGTTTTTT. Its protein is CASSDHLAGGLISGELFF.

The chain links TRBV5-4 to TRBJ2-2, with 10 bases identical to TRBD2. The CDR3 spans 17 residues. Germline values: CDR1 SGHNT, CDR2 YYREEE (reference sequence). Trimming removed 4 bases from V and 4 bases from J; junction bases left unmatched: 10. The CDR3 DNA follows: TGTGCCAGCAGCCCGTTAAGCGGGGGGGCGATCACCGGGGAGCTGTTTTTT. Translating it yields CASSPLSGGAITGELFF.

The chain uses TRBV6-2 or TRBV6-3 and TRBJ1-6, with 10 bases fitting TRBD1. Germline CDR1 MNHEY, CDR2 SVGEGT. The ends lost 2 bases at V and 10 bases at J; junction bases unmatched: 11. This CDR3 comprises 17 residues. This CDR3 is CASSYAHWGTGVSPLHF. The CDR3 nucleotides are TGTGCCAGCAGTTACGCCCACTGGGGGACAGGGGTATCACCCCTCCACTTT.

The chain carries TRBV6-5 and TRBJ1-1; 7 positions agree with TRBD1. The length of the CDR3 is 13 residues. Trimming cost V 0 bases and J 10 bases; bases outside gene matches: 5. From germline, CDR1 is MNHEY and CDR2 SVGAGI. The CDR3 is CASSYSAGGIAFF. The CDR3 DNA reads TGTGCCAGCAGTTACTCTGCAGGGGGAATAGCTTTCTTT.

This clone was recorded only once. The V call is TRBV11-2, the J call TRBJ1-2; TRBD1 agrees at 10 bases. The CDR3 length is 16 residues. The V and J ends lost 3 bases and 4 bases, in that order; junction bases with no gene match: 8. The germline V gene has CDR1 SGHAT and CDR2 FQNNGV. CDR3 in amino acids: CASSFRGQGVRYGYTF. As DNA, the CDR3 is TGTGCCAGCAGCTTCCGAGGACAGGGGGTACGCTATGGCTACACCTTC.

The chain recombines TRBV2 with TRBJ1-6, with TRBD1 identical over 7 bases. The junction had 9 bases not matched to a gene; V was cut back by 6 bases and J by 13 bases. Germline CDR1 and CDR2: SNHLY and FYNNEI. This CDR3 contains 13 residues. CDR3 bases: TGTGCCAGCAGGGGGACAGAAGCTTCGCCCCTCCACTTT. Amino acids: CASRGTEASPLHF.

This rearrangement joins TRBV6-2 or TRBV6-3 to TRBJ1-1, with D maybe TRBD1 (6 bases). Looked up from germline, CDR1 is MNHEY and CDR2 is SVGEGT. The CDR3 totals 16 residues. The V end lost 5 bases, the J end lost 1 base, and 17 bases lay between the germline ends. CDR3 sequence reads: CASSPGTPTQNTEAFF. Here the CDR3 DNA reads TGTGCCAGCAGTCCCGGGACACCTACTCAGAACACTGAAGCTTTCTTT.

The chain combines TRBV6-6 with TRBJ1-2; D is possibly TRBD1 (6 bases). The V end was cut by 5 bases, the J end by 4 bases, with 11 bases between. The germline V gene encodes CDR1 MNHNY and CDR2 SVGAGI (reference sequence). The CDR3 totals 13 residues. The CDR3 loop is CASSPQGTYGYTF. DNA of the CDR3: TGTGCCAGCAGTCCACAGGGAACCTATGGCTACACCTTC.

Of note for this clone: One end of the junction fails to match germline, which may point to a read error. V usage is TRBV7-2 and J usage is TRBJ2-7; D may match TRBD1 or TRBD2 (6 bases each). The CDR3 totals 15 residues. From germline, CDR1 is SGHTA and CDR2 FQGNSA. For the CDR3, the DNA is TGTGCCAGCAGCGTAGCGGACAGCGAAACCTACGAGCAGTACTTC. It specifies CASSVADSETYEQYF.

This rearrangement joins TRBV7-2 to TRBJ2-7; D unclear. Germline CDR1 SGHTA, CDR2 FQGNSA. This CDR3 contains 11 residues. V was shortened by 5 bases and J by 3 bases, with 5 bases between the two germline ends. CDR3 nucleotide sequence: TGTGCCAGCAGCCGTAACTACGAGCAGTACTTC. It yields the protein CASSRNYEQYF.

This clone was recorded only once. The chain uses TRBV5-4 and TRBJ1-6, with D maybe TRBD1 (6 bases). V shed 6 bases and J shed 9 bases, with 19 bases lying between them. This CDR3 has 15 amino acids. The germline gives CDR1 SGHNT, CDR2 YYREEE (reference sequence). The CDR3: CASIGGGVEGSPLHF. The DNA of the CDR3 is TGTGCCAGCATCGGAGGGGGGGTCGAGGGTTCACCCCTCCACTTT.

The table lists this clone with a count of one. This chain joins TRBV28 and TRBJ1-4; 9 bases fit TRBD1. CDR3 length equals 15 residues. Germline CDR1 reads MDHEN; CDR2 reads SYDVKM. Trimming at V came to 1 base and at J to 5 bases, leaving 2 bases not matched to a gene. Written as DNA, the CDR3 is TGTGCCAGCAGTTTATTAGGGACAGGGAATGAAAAACTGTTTTTT. Translated: CASSLLGTGNEKLFF.

The chain recombines TRBV11-3 with TRBJ2-5; 10 bases are a match to TRBD2. This CDR3 spans 13 amino acids. The germline CDR1 and CDR2 sequences are SGHNT and YENEEA. V shed 6 bases, J shed 6 bases, and the junction held 4 bases outside the gene matches. The CDR3 is CASSWTSGQTQYF. The CDR3 DNA is TGTGCCAGCAGTTGGACTAGCGGACAGACCCAGTACTTC.

This clone was seen a few times. The chain uses TRBV29-1 and TRBJ2-1; D is unclear. V lost 3 bases, J lost 4 bases, and 10 bases lay in between. CDR1 and CDR2 (germline): SQVTM, ANQGSEA. The CDR3 is made up of 13 amino acids. The CDR3 reads CSVDGGRYNEQFF. CDR3 coding DNA: TGCAGCGTTGACGGTGGTCGGTACAATGAGCAGTTCTTC.

This chain's CDR3 is CASSYAAGTQFF. In DNA, the CDR3 is TGTGCCAGCAGTTACGCGGCGGGGACGCAGTTCTTC. This chain uses TRBV6-5 with TRBJ2-1, with a possible D match to TRBD2 (6 bases). This CDR3 region has 12 residues. The germline gives CDR1 MNHEY, CDR2 SVGAGI. Trimming removed 2 bases from V and 12 bases from J, with 11 bases in between.